The present TCR beta chain was sequenced within a study of cytomegalovirus exposure and HLA in healthy donors. The primer mix had 60 Vbeta and 13 Jbeta primers. This table comes from immunoSEQ multiplex PCR, and its TCRdb copy is limited to in-frame clones, with some not included. The sample includes some 180,000 clones, 77% of them seen just once. The trim removed 2 bases at V and 0 bases at J, leaving 8 bases unmatched. This CDR3 comprises 17 residues. The germline V gene has CDR1 SGHAT and CDR2 FQDESV (reference sequence). This TCR was sampled from a young man in good health and CMV-seronegative. The sample taken for sequencing was PBMCs. This sequence joins TRBV11-1 and TRBJ1-1; 8 bases are a match to TRBD1. The CDR3 is CASSLSGTGTMNTEAFF. CDR3 sequence (DNA): TGTGCCAGCAGCTTAAGTGGGACAGGTACGATGAACACTGAAGCTTTCTTT.